The 23 T cell receptor beta chains reported below all come from one sample, sequenced in a study of graft-versus-host responses after intestinal transplantation. Method: immunoSEQ multiplex PCR; TCRdb's copy keeps in-frame clones and lacks some. The table records roughly 11,000 clones, about 68% of them present only once. Graft samples were processed, releasing intraepithelial and lamina propria lymphocytes. Sequenced material: ileum tissue, taken 142 days after intestinal transplantation. These receptors were obtained from a human patient who received an intestinal transplant, so some T cells may come from the graft donor.

V and J are TRBV6-4 and TRBJ2-3, with 10 bases aligning to TRBD2. After removal of 5 bases from V and 2 bases from J, the junction contained 1 base not matched to a gene. Looked up from germline, CDR1 is MRHNA and CDR2 is SNTAGT. CDR3 length: 14 residues. CDR3 DNA: TGTGCCAGCAGTAGCGGGGGGGCCACAGATACGCAGTATTTT. Translating it yields CASSSGGATDTQYF.

The chain couples TRBV4-1 to TRBJ2-7; TRBD2 aligns across 9 bases. CDR3 length: 16 amino acids. The trim removed 0 bases at V and 3 bases at J, leaving 6 bases unmatched. Germline lookup yields CDR1 MGHRA and CDR2 YSYEKL. CDR3 bases: TGCGCCAGCAGCCAAGAAGAAGGAGCGGGGGGCTACGAGCAGTACTTC. It codes for CASSQEEGAGGYEQYF.

The genes are TRBV5-1 and TRBJ2-3; no clear D gene. Deletions cut 2 bases from V and 2 bases from J, with 12 bases between. This CDR3 contains 15 residues. CDR1 and CDR2 (germline): SGHRS, YFSETQ. The CDR3 DNA follows: TGCGCCAGCAGCTTTTCCCCCCCCAACACAGATACGCAGTATTTT. Translated, it gives CASSFSPPNTDTQYF.

Concerning this clone: The junction departs from the called germline gene at one end, perhaps through a read error. As DNA, the CDR3 is TGTGCTAGCAGCTTATCTTCTAGCCGGGAGACCCAGTACTTC. It codes for CASSLSSSRETQYF. This chain connects TRBV7-7 to TRBJ2-5, with D perhaps TRBD2 (5 bases). The CDR3 contains 14 residues. Germline loops: CDR1 SSHAT, CDR2 FNYEAQ (reference sequence).

This clone was recorded a few times. This chain joins TRBV4-1 and TRBJ1-2; 10 bases line up with TRBD1. The CDR3 is 14 residues long. Germline assignment: CDR1 MGHRA and CDR2 YSYEKL. Trimming at V came to 4 bases and at J to 4 bases, leaving 3 bases not matched to a gene. Written as DNA, the CDR3 is TGCGCCAGCAGCCTCGGGGACAGGGGCTATGGCTACACCTTC. Protein: CASSLGDRGYGYTF.

This chain connects TRBV4-1 to TRBJ1-6; D perhaps matches TRBD1 (5 bases). The V end was cut by 0 bases, the J end by 7 bases, with 19 bases between. The germline CDR1 and CDR2 sequences are MGHRA and YSYEKL. This CDR3 contains 18 residues. CDR3 loop: CASSQDAAGSIGNSPLHF. CDR3 coding DNA: TGCGCCAGCAGCCAAGATGCCGCAGGGTCGATCGGGAATTCACCCCTCCACTTT.

The J gene is TRBJ1-2, the V gene TRBV10-3; no clear D gene. The CDR3 is made up of 11 amino acids. Germline CDR1 reads ENHRY; CDR2 reads SYGVKD. V was trimmed by 6 bases and J by 4 bases, leaving 6 bases between them. CDR3 in amino acids: CAIRAGYGYTF. CDR3 DNA sequence: TGTGCCATCAGGGCAGGCTATGGCTACACCTTC.

The chain links TRBV7-9 to TRBJ1-1; 8 bases agree with TRBD1. The J segment lost 5 bases and the V segment lost 5 bases, leaving 13 bases of the junction unmatched. Looked up from germline, CDR1 is SEHNR and CDR2 is FQNEAQ (reference sequence). The CDR3 loop spans 16 amino acids. As DNA, the CDR3 is TGTGCCAGCAGCCTCCCTAGACAGGGGATGAGGACTGAAGCTTTCTTT. Its translation is CASSLPRQGMRTEAFF.

The chain employs TRBV2 and TRBJ2-1; TRBD1 matches 8 bases. CDR1 and CDR2 (germline): SNHLY, FYNNEI. Unmatched junction bases numbered 7, after V lost 4 bases and J lost 5 bases. CDR3 size: 15 residues. The CDR3 region has the DNA TGTGCCAGCAGTGGGGGGCAGGGGGCCAACAATGAGCAGTTCTTC. Translating it yields CASSGGQGANNEQFF.

In its sample, this clone was seen a few times. The chain has TRBV4-3 and TRBJ2-7, with D tentatively TRBD2 (6 bases). Germline V gives CDR1 LGHNA, CDR2 YSLEER. The CDR3 length is 18 residues. V lost 0 bases, J lost 4 bases, and 22 bases lay in between. The CDR3 region has the DNA TGCGCCAGCAGCCAAGATCCTCCCTGGAGCGGGCTTGGATACGAGCAGTACTTC. It encodes CASSQDPPWSGLGYEQYF.

About this clone itself: At the DNA level, this CDR3 is encoded by other sequences in the same sample as well. The chain carries TRBV5-1 and TRBJ2-5, with 8 bases identical to TRBD2. The J segment lost 1 base and the V segment lost 10 bases, leaving 6 bases of the junction unmatched. Germline V gene data show CDR1 as SGHRS and CDR2 as YFSETQ. This CDR3 region has 13 residues. In DNA, the CDR3 is TGCGCCTCCCGGCGGGGGGTCCAAGAGACCCAGTACTTC. It encodes CASRRGVQETQYF.

This sequence joins TRBV2 and TRBJ2-5, with 10 bases identical to TRBD1. CDR1 is SNHLY, CDR2 FYNNEI, per germline. The trim removed 1 base at V and 5 bases at J, leaving 7 bases unmatched. The CDR3 runs 16 residues. CDR3 bases: TGTGCCAGCAGTGAAGGGACAGGGGGAAACGGGGAGACCCAGTACTTC. Amino acid sequence: CASSEGTGGNGETQYF.

The J gene is TRBJ1-2, the V gene TRBV9; D perhaps matches TRBD1 (5 bases). V lost 0 bases, J lost 4 bases, and 13 bases lay in between. Germline V gives CDR1 SGDLS, CDR2 YYNGEE. This CDR3 has 15 residues. The CDR3 region is CASSVGRAGFYGYTF. The CDR3 nucleotides are TGTGCCAGCAGCGTAGGCAGGGCGGGGTTCTATGGCTACACCTTC. Full variable domain (rest looked up from reference TRBV9 and TRBJ1-2): DSGVTQTPKHLITATGQRVTLRCSPRSGDLSVYWYQQSLDQGLQFLIQYYNGEERAKGNILERFSAQQFPDLHSELNLSSLELGDSALYFCASSVGRAGFYGYTFGSGTRLTVV.

This clone was counted a few times. The rearrangement uses TRBV7-6 and TRBJ1-2; no definite D call. CDR3 length: 13 residues. V dropped 4 bases and J dropped 0 bases, with 6 bases sitting between them. The V gene's germline CDR1 is SGHVS and CDR2 FNYEAQ. The CDR3 region is CASSSRANYGYTF. CDR3 bases: TGTGCCAGCAGCTCCCGCGCTAACTATGGCTACACCTTC.

The genes are TRBV4-1 and TRBJ2-7; 7 bases are a match to TRBD1. The germline V gene encodes CDR1 MGHRA and CDR2 YSYEKL. The CDR3 runs 16 residues. V lost 1 base and J lost 0; bases outside the gene matches: 6. CDR3 protein: CASSQGRGPHSYEQYF. CDR3 sequence (DNA): TGCGCCAGCAGCCAAGGAAGGGGGCCGCACTCCTACGAGCAGTACTTC.

The gene calls are TRBV20-1 and TRBJ2-1; D gene unclear. Per germline, CDR1 DFQATT and CDR2 SNEGSKA (reference sequence). V gave up 6 bases and J gave up 5 bases, with 5 bases separating them. The CDR3 is 10 amino acids. The CDR3 coding sequence is TGCAGTGCCCCTAACAATGAGCAGTTCTTC. Protein product: CSAPNNEQFF.

The chain joins TRBV30 to TRBJ1-6; 8 positions agree with TRBD1. Germline CDR1 GTSNPN, CDR2 SVGIG (reference sequence). CDR3 length: 16 amino acids. Unmatched junction bases numbered 6, after V lost 5 bases and J lost 0 bases. As DNA, the CDR3 is TGTGCCTGGGGGGGACAGGCAAGCTCCTATAATTCACCCCTCCACTTT. Its translation is CAWGGQASSYNSPLHF.

This clone was seen a handful of times. The J gene is TRBJ1-2, the V gene TRBV29-1; D possibly corresponds to TRBD1 (5 bases). Per the germline V gene, CDR1 is SQVTM and CDR2 is ANQGSEA. This CDR3 spans 13 amino acids. V was cut by 5 bases and J by 4 bases, with 14 bases left in between. The CDR3 DNA reads TGCAGCGTTCCCGAAGGGGTTGGCTATGGCTACACCTTC. Its translation: CSVPEGVGYGYTF.

About this clone itself: The identical CDR3 is also encoded by other nucleotide sequences in the sample. The chain joins TRBV7-2 to TRBJ2-7, with D perhaps matching TRBD2 (7 bases). V lost 2 bases, J lost 3 bases, and 14 bases lay in between. The germline CDR1 and CDR2 sequences are SGHTA and FQGNSA. The CDR3 loop spans 15 amino acids. CDR3 sequence reads: CASSLWGGADYEQYF. DNA for the CDR3: TGTGCCAGCAGCTTATGGGGGGGGGCAGACTACGAGCAGTACTTC. The whole variable domain, filled in from reference TRBV7-2 and TRBJ2-7, reads GAGVSQSPSNKVTEKGKDVELRCDPISGHTALYWYRQSLGQGLEFLIYFQGNSAPDKSGLPSDRFSAERTGGSVSTLTIQRTQQEDSAVYLCASSLWGGADYEQYFGPGTRLTVT.

This clone was picked up a small number of times. The V gene is TRBV6-1, the J gene TRBJ2-7; tentative D call: TRBD1 (6 bases). The V gene's germline CDR1 is MNHNS and CDR2 SASEGT. V gave up 1 base and J gave up 6 bases, with 16 bases separating them. This CDR3 contains 15 residues. The CDR3 loop reads CASSEDRDTLGEQYF. As DNA, the CDR3 is TGTGCCAGCAGTGAAGACCGGGACACTCTCGGCGAGCAGTACTTC.

CDR3 region: CASSLDRNTGELFF. The CDR3 DNA reads TGTGCCAGCAGCTTGGACAGGAACACCGGGGAGCTGTTTTTT. The rearrangement joins TRBV7-3 to TRBJ2-2, with a possible D match to TRBD1 (6 bases). Looked up from germline, CDR1 is SGHTA and CDR2 is FQGTGA. This CDR3 is 14 amino acids long. The germline V and J ends were trimmed by 3 bases and 1 base, with 6 bases remaining between them.

The chain carries TRBV18 and TRBJ2-1; a possible D gene is TRBD2 (5 bases). Trimming took off 3 bases at V and 13 bases at J, with 13 bases between the two ends. This CDR3 is 12 amino acids long. CDR1 and CDR2 (germline): KGHSH, LQKENI. Here the CDR3 DNA reads TGTGCCAGCTCACCGGGGAGAGATGTTCAGTTCTTC. Protein product: CASSPGRDVQFF.

A few counts support this clone. V and J are TRBV15 and TRBJ2-5, with 9 positions matching TRBD1. The CDR3 has 17 amino acids. The germline V gene encodes CDR1 LNHNV and CDR2 YYDKDF (reference sequence). After removal of 2 bases from V and 5 bases from J, the junction contained 12 bases not matched to a gene. This chain's CDR3 is CATSRKSGTGTGETQYF. The CDR3 bases are TGTGCCACCAGCAGAAAAAGCGGGACAGGGACCGGGGAGACCCAGTACTTC. Using reference TRBV15 and TRBJ2-5 for the parts outside the CDR3, the full variable domain is DAMVIQNPRYQVTQFGKPVTLSCSQTLNHNVMYWYQQKSSQAPKLLFHYYDKDFNNEADTPDNFQSRRPNTSFCFLDIRSPGLGDTAMYLCATSRKSGTGTGETQYFGPGTRLLVL.